The 26 T cell receptor beta chains reported below all come from one sample, sequenced in a study of regulatory T cells in long-lasting Graves disease. The sample's time point: newly diagnosed GD, antithyroid drugs for less than 3 months. There was RNA extracted from PBMCs, and the TCR library was made from it. Researchers made TCR beta libraries by using iRepertoire HTBI primers and running Arm-PCR on CDR3 regions. TCRdb called the multiplex PCR reads again in MiXCR, with one record for every CDR3 protein. This table holds roughly 610,000 distinct CDR3 sequences, 15% to 20% found once. The same sample was also used in a study of T cells in Graves' hyperthyroidism and ophthalmopathy.

The sample here was peripheral blood mononuclear cells (PBMCs), taken at new diagnosis, from a patient treated with antithyroid drugs. These receptors were obtained from a man younger than 30 with Graves disease.

This clonotype showed up just a few times. This sequence joins TRBV6-1 and TRBJ1-2; 7 bases map to TRBD1. Germline V lookup: CDR1 MNHNS, CDR2 SASEGT. This CDR3 has 18 amino acids. The ends lost 6 bases at V and 5 bases at J; junction bases unmatched: 21. CDR3 loop: CASRISEGALVIGYGYTF. For the CDR3, the DNA is TGTGCCAGCAGGATATCGGAGGGGGCGCTGGTAATAGGTTATGGCTACACCTTC.

This clonotype showed up many times. This sequence joins TRBV6-2 or TRBV6-3 and TRBJ1-5, with D unresolved. Trimming took off 4 bases at V and 6 bases at J, with 19 bases between the two ends. Germline assignment: CDR1 MNHEY and CDR2 SVGEGT. CDR3 length: 16 residues. The DNA of the CDR3 is TGTGCCAGCAGTTCCTCCTCTGCGTGGGCGGGTCAGCCCCAGCATTTT. It codes for CASSSSSAWAGQPQHF.

This clonotype was recorded many times. The CDR3 reads CASSPYRVSNTEAFF. For the CDR3, the DNA is TGTGCCAGCAGTCCCTACAGGGTTTCGAACACTGAAGCTTTCTTT. The chain combines TRBV28 with TRBJ1-1; D possibly corresponds to TRBD1 (6 bases). Germline V CDR1 and CDR2: MDHEN, SYDVKM. This CDR3 has 15 amino acids. V lost 5 bases to trimming and J lost 1 base, with 14 bases between them.

This clonotype has just a few counts. In DNA, the CDR3 is TGTGCCAGCAGGTCCCATGGACGTGACTACACCTTC. Translated: CASRSHGRDYTF. The J gene is TRBJ1-2, the V gene TRBV3-1; D gene unclear. The V gene's germline CDR1 is LGHDT and CDR2 YNNKEL (reference sequence). V was clipped by 6 bases and J by 10 bases, with 15 bases between them. The CDR3 sequence is 12 residues long.

This sequence joins TRBV11-2 and TRBJ2-3, with 8 bases matching TRBD2. V dropped 5 bases and J dropped 6; count of bases not matched to a gene: 10. Looked up from germline, CDR1 is SGHAT and CDR2 is FQNNGV. The CDR3 consists of 15 residues. In DNA form, the CDR3 reads TGTGCCAGCAGCCGCCGGGTAGCGGGATTGGATACGCAGTATTTT. It translates to CASSRRVAGLDTQYF.

This clonotype was picked up many times. Being one base from a much bigger clone, this may be a read error. The chain links TRBV6-1 to TRBJ2-1; 13 positions agree with TRBD2. Losses at the gene ends were 1 base for V and 8 bases for J; bases not matched to a gene: 2. Per germline, CDR1 MNHNS and CDR2 SASEGT. The CDR3 totals 15 residues. The CDR3, as DNA: TGTGCCAGCAGTGAAGGGACTAGCGGGAGCCATGAGCAGTTCTTC. It yields the protein CASSEGTSGSHEQFF.

The chain couples TRBV27 to TRBJ2-5; 9 nucleotides align to TRBD2. CDR3 length: 15 amino acids. CDR1 and CDR2 (germline): MNHEY, SMNVEV (reference sequence). After removal of 3 bases from V and 3 bases from J, the junction contained 5 bases not matched to a gene. CDR3 DNA sequence: TGTGCCAGCAGTTTTGGCGGGAGGGAAAAAGAGACCCAGTACTTC. As protein: CASSFGGREKETQYF.

The rearrangement links TRBV5-6 to TRBJ2-7; a weak D match, TRBD1 (5 bases). Germline CDR1 SGHDT, CDR2 YYEEEE. The CDR3 covers 15 residues. V lost 0 bases and J lost 0, with 10 bases in between. CDR3 loop: CASSLEGLGSYEQYF. The CDR3 DNA follows: TGTGCCAGCAGCTTGGAGGGGCTCGGCTCCTACGAGCAGTACTTC.

This clonotype was seen repeatedly, ten times or more. The rearrangement links TRBV11-1 to TRBJ1-1; the D gene is possibly TRBD1 (5 bases). The V and J ends lost 5 bases and 1 base respectively, with 14 bases between them. The CDR3 covers 15 residues. CDR1 and CDR2 from the germline V gene are SGHAT and FQDESV (reference sequence). CDR3 in amino acids: CASSQQGERNTEAFF. The CDR3 coding sequence is TGTGCCAGCAGCCAGCAGGGAGAACGGAACACTGAAGCTTTCTTT.

This clonotype was observed once. A much more abundant neighbour one base away suggests this may be a read error. The chain links TRBV18 to TRBJ2-7, with no clear D. There are 15 residues in the CDR3. CDR1 and CDR2 (germline): KGHSH, LQKENI. Trimming removed 1 base from V and 7 bases from J, with 17 bases in between. The CDR3 sequence: CASSPQYKPGNEQYF. The DNA for the CDR3 is TGTGCCAGCTCACCACAGTACAAGCCGGGCAATGAGCAGTACTTC.

Of note for this clonotype: Just one base apart from a much larger clone, this may be a read error. This chain links TRBV13 with TRBJ1-2; D might be TRBD1 (5 bases). This CDR3 contains 14 residues. CDR1 and CDR2 from the germline V gene are PRHDT and FYEKMQ (reference sequence). The CDR3 bases are TGTGTCAGCAGCGGGGGACTTCTAAACTATGGCTACACCTTC. Its protein is CVSSGGLLNYGYTF.

This chain connects TRBV15 to TRBJ2-1; TRBD2 aligns across 8 bases. This CDR3 is built from 16 residues. In germline, CDR1 is LNHNV, CDR2 YYDKDF (reference sequence). V was clipped by 2 bases and J by 9 bases; unmatched bases: 12. The CDR3, as DNA: TGTGCCACCAGCAGATATGGGGCGGGAGGCCCAAGTGAGCAGTTCTTC. Its protein is CATSRYGAGGPSEQFF.

The table lists this clonotype with a few counts. The DNA for the CDR3 is TGTGCCAGCAGTTTACTAGGGGCCTACAATGAGCAGTTCTTC. Translation: CASSLLGAYNEQFF. J is TRBJ2-1 and V is TRBV27; D possibly corresponds to TRBD1 (5 bases). V was cut by 2 bases and J by 2 bases, with 7 bases left in between. This CDR3 has 14 amino acids. Germline CDR1 MNHEY, CDR2 SMNVEV (reference sequence).

This clonotype was counted ten times or more. The chain couples TRBV20-1 to TRBJ1-1; a weak D match, TRBD1 (5 bases). The CDR3 length is 13 residues. CDR1 DFQATT and CDR2 SNEGSKA come from the germline V gene (reference sequence). Trimming removed 6 bases at V and 2 bases at J, with 13 bases between. In DNA, the CDR3 is TGCAGTGCCTCCCCGGGGGTAAACACTGAAGCTTTCTTT. As protein: CSASPGVNTEAFF.

The chain uses TRBV12-3 or TRBV12-4 and TRBJ1-1; weak D call: TRBD1 (5 bases). V dropped 2 bases and J dropped 3 bases, with 13 bases sitting between them. CDR3 size: 15 residues. CDR3 coding DNA: TGTGCCAGCAGTTTAAAGGACAAGGGCCACACTGAAGCTTTCTTT. It specifies CASSLKDKGHTEAFF.

This clonotype was counted a few times. The chain joins TRBV7-9 to TRBJ1-1; no clear D. The CDR3 is 12 amino acids. V was shortened by 2 bases and J by 12 bases, with 13 bases between the two germline ends. CDR1 and CDR2 from the germline V gene are SEHNR and FQNEAQ (reference sequence). The CDR3 is CASSLNSPFTFF. CDR3 DNA: TGTGCCAGCAGCTTAAACAGCCCTTTTACTTTCTTT.

This clonotype has ten or more counts. The V and J genes are TRBV12-3 or TRBV12-4 and TRBJ2-1; TRBD2 aligns across 9 bases. The CDR3 has 19 residues. J gave up 11 bases and V 0 bases, and 20 bases lay outside the gene matches. The CDR3 DNA reads TGTGCCAGCAGTTTAGCTTTTACTAGCGGGTATGAAATGGGGGAGCAGCAGTTCTTC. It translates to CASSLAFTSGYEMGEQQFF.

This clonotype was detected many times. The genes are TRBV2 and TRBJ1-2, with unresolved D. Looked up from germline, CDR1 is SNHLY and CDR2 is FYNNEI. The CDR3 contains 14 residues. Trimming took 7 bases from V and 0 from J, leaving 12 bases between them. The CDR3 coding sequence is TGTGCCAGCAAGATAGAGAAGACTAACTATGGCTACACCTTC. Translated, it gives CASKIEKTNYGYTF.

This clonotype was found a few times. J is TRBJ2-2 and V is TRBV6-1, with D perhaps matching TRBD2 (6 bases). V was shortened by 3 bases and J by 0 bases, with 8 bases between the two germline ends. This CDR3 has 15 amino acids. Per the germline V gene, CDR1 is MNHNS and CDR2 is SASEGT. CDR3 coding DNA: TGTGCCAGCAGTGACGGGAGCTCGAACACCGGGGAGCTGTTTTTT. Amino acids: CASSDGSSNTGELFF.

This clonotype was seen many times. This CDR3 is CASSRGREATDTQYF. The DNA of the CDR3 is TGTGCCAGCAGCCGCGGTCGGGAGGCAACAGATACGCAGTATTTT. This chain connects TRBV13 to TRBJ2-3; 7 bases fit TRBD2. The CDR3 has 15 residues. Germline CDR1 reads PRHDT; CDR2 reads FYEKMQ (reference sequence). Trimming at V came to 5 bases and at J to 3 bases, leaving 8 bases not matched to a gene. The full variable domain, completed using reference TRBV13 and TRBJ2-3, is AAGVIQSPRHLIKEKRETATLKCYPIPRHDTVYWYQQGPGQDPQFLISFYEKMQSDKGSIPDRFSAQQFSDYHSELNMSSLELGDSALYFCASSRGREATDTQYFGPGTRLTVL.

This clonotype has ten or more counts. The chain couples TRBV11-2 to TRBJ2-3; D remains unclear. Germline CDR1 is SGHAT and CDR2 is FQNNGV. This CDR3 contains 11 residues. The ends were cut back, 6 bases at V and 2 bases at J, with 3 bases in the middle. CDR3 nucleotides: TGTGCCAGCAGGCACACAGATACGCAGTATTTT. Amino acid sequence: CASRHTDTQYF.

This clonotype has a handful of counts. The chain employs TRBV6-2 or TRBV6-3 and TRBJ1-5; D perhaps matches TRBD1 (6 bases). The CDR3 is 22 amino acids. Germline V gene data show CDR1 as MNHEY and CDR2 as SVGEGT. Deletions cut 0 bases from V and 0 bases from J, with 27 bases between. The DNA for the CDR3 is TGTGCCAGCAGTTACTCGTTGCTTGGATCGGGGGGCGCTGGGGGTAGCAATCAGCCCCAGCATTTT. It translates to CASSYSLLGSGGAGGSNQPQHF.

V and J are TRBV20-1 and TRBJ2-3; 11 bases are shared with TRBD2. This CDR3 region has 16 residues. Germline V gene data show CDR1 as DFQATT and CDR2 as SNEGSKA (reference sequence). V was pared by 6 bases and J by 1 base, with 9 bases of the junction left unmatched. The CDR3 reads CSAAPPGLAGTDTQYF. The CDR3 DNA follows: TGCAGTGCCGCCCCCCCGGGACTAGCGGGCACAGATACGCAGTATTTT.

In its sample, this clonotype was seen a few times. This chain connects TRBV7-8 to TRBJ2-2; D unclear. Germline CDR1 SGHVS, CDR2 FQNEAQ. V lost 0 bases, J lost 3 bases, and 14 bases lay in between. This CDR3 contains 17 residues. CDR3 amino acids: CASSLAGVTLYTGELFF. CDR3 coding DNA: TGTGCCAGCAGCTTAGCGGGCGTTACTTTGTACACCGGGGAGCTGTTTTTT. Full variable domain (missing parts from reference TRBV7-8 and TRBJ2-2): GAGVSQSPRYKVAKRGQDVALRCDPISGHVSLFWYQQALGQGPEFLTYFQNEAQLDKSGLPSDRFFAERPEGSVSTLKIQRTQQEDSAVYLCASSLAGVTLYTGELFFGEGSRLTVL.

In this sample, this clonotype turned up a few times. This chain joins TRBV19 and TRBJ1-2; TRBD1 is a possible D gene (6 bases). The V end lost 8 bases, the J end lost 2 bases, and 18 bases lay between the germline ends. The germline V gene encodes CDR1 LNHDA and CDR2 SQIVND (reference sequence). The CDR3 totals 15 residues. CDR3 DNA sequence: TGTGCCAGTCGGACAGCGGGCATTTTCAACTATGGCTACACCTTC. This codes for CASRTAGIFNYGYTF. Full variable domain (outside the CDR3, taken from reference TRBV19 and TRBJ1-2): DGGITQSPKYLFRKEGQNVTLSCEQNLNHDAMYWYRQDPGQGLRLIYYSQIVNDFQKGDIAEGYSVSREKKESFPLTVTSAQKNPTAFYLCASRTAGIFNYGYTFGSGTRLTVV.

A few counts support this clonotype. This chain connects TRBV18 to TRBJ2-7; 11 bases are a match to TRBD2. The V segment lost 6 bases and the J segment 6 bases; nucleotides outside the gene matches: 16. The CDR3 is 17 residues long. CDR1 and CDR2 from the germline V gene are KGHSH and LQKENI. DNA of the CDR3: TGTGCCAGCTCTCCTTTTGGTAGCGGGAGGGCCCCGCTCGAGCAGTACTTC. Its protein is CASSPFGSGRAPLEQYF.